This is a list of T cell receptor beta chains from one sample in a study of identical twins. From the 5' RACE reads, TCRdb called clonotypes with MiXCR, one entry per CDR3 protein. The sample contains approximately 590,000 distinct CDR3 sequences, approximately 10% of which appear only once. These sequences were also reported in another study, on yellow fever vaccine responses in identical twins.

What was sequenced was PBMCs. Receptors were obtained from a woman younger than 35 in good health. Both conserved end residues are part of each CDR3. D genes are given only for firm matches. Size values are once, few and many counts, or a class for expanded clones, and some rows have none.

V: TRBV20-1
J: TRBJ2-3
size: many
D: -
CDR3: CSAHSPFGAASTDTQYF
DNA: TGCAGTGCCCACTCCCCTTTTGGAGCGGCTAGCACAGATACGCAGTATTTT

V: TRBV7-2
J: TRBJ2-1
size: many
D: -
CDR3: CASSLALDYPNEQFF
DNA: TGTGCCAGCAGCTTAGCGTTAGACTATCCCAATGAGCAGTTCTTC

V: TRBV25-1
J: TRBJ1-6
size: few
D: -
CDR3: CASTQLEGASPLHF
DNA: TGTGCCAGCACCCAACTAGAGGGTGCTTCACCCCTCCACTTT

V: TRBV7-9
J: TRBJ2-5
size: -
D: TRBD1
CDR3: CAVTPGQGAETQYF
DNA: TGTGCCGTAACTCCGGGACAGGGAGCCGAGACCCAGTACTTC

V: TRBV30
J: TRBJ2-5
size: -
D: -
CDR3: CAWSVFGPLQGLQETQYF
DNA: TGTGCCTGGAGTGTTTTTGGCCCCCTTCAGGGGTTACAAGAGACCCAGTACTTC

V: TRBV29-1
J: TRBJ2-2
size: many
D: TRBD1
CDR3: CSVTGQVGTGELFF
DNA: TGCAGCGTGACTGGACAGGTGGGGACCGGGGAGCTGTTTTTT

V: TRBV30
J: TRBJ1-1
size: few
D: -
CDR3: CAWSDLFGPIHEAFF
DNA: TGTGCCTGGAGTGACCTTTTTGGGCCCATACATGAAGCTTTCTTT

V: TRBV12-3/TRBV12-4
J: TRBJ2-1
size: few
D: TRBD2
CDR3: CASRLAGGEQFF
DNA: TGTGCCAGCAGGCTAGCGGGGGGTGAGCAGTTCTTC

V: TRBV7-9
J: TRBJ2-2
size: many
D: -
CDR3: CASSFGQNRDTGELFF
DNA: TGTGCCAGCAGCTTCGGCCAAAACAGGGACACCGGGGAGCTGTTTTTT

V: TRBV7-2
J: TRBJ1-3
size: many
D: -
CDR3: CASSFFQGSGNTIYF
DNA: TGTGCCAGCAGCTTCTTTCAGGGATCTGGAAACACCATATATTTT

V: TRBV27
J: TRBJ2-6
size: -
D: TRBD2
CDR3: CASSLSGLAGTGANVLTF
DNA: TGTGCCAGCAGTTTAAGTGGGCTAGCGGGAACTGGGGCCAACGTCCTGACTTTC

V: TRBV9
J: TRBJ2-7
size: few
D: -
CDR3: CASSVGPTLTYEQYF
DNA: TGTGCCAGCAGCGTAGGACCCACCCTAACCTACGAGCAGTACTTC